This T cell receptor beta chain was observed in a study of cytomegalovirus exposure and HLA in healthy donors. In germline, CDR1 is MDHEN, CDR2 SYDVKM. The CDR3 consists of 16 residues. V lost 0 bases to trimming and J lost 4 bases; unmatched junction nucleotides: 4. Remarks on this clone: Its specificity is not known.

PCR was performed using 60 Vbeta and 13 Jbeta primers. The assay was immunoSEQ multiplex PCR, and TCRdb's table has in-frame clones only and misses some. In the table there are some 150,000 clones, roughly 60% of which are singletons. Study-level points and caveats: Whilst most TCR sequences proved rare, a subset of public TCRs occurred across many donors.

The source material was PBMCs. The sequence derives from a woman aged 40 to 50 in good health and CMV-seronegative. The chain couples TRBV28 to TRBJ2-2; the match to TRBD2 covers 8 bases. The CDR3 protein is CASSLWTAGGTGELFF. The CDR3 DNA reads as TGTGCCAGCAGTTTATGGACGGCGGGGGGCACCGGGGAGCTGTTTTTT.